This TCR beta chain was sequenced during a study of Graves' ophthalmopathy and Graves' hyperthyroidism. Amplification targeted the TCR beta CDR3 regions, with RNA transcripts as the source material. Second-round multiplex PCR came after first-round RT-PCR with HTBI primers. Each CDR3 protein gets one entry after TCRdb re-called the multiplex PCR reads with MiXCR. The sample carries about 740,000 distinct CDR3 sequences, approximately 40% recorded once. With 6 bases removed from V and 0 bases from J, the gap between germline ends came to 18 bases. The CDR3 sequence is 17 residues long. The specimen sequenced was peripheral blood. The chain is built from TRBV12-3 or TRBV12-4 and TRBJ1-5; TRBD1 might be the D (5 bases). The receptor was isolated from an adult man with Graves' ophthalmopathy. The CDR3 sequence is CASRNDRDLTSNQPQHF. CDR3 in DNA: TGTGCCAGCAGAAATGACCGGGACCTTACTAGCAATCAGCCCCAGCATTTT.